The clone carrying this T cell receptor (beta chain) was recorded a few times. Antigen: not known. Using its own MiXCR run on the 5' RACE reads, TCRdb lists one record per CDR3 protein. The sample shows approximately 550,000 distinct CDR3 sequences, roughly 19% of them seen only once. This record belongs to a study of T cells after yellow fever vaccination. General observations from the study: Subsequent booster samples again held most clones from primary vaccination (under 98% CD4, over 80% CD8). The secondary T-cell response peaked on day 5, not day 15, but was weaker.

The V segment lost 8 bases and the J segment 6 bases; nucleotides outside the gene matches: 5. The germline CDR1 and CDR2 sequences are ENHRY and SYGVKD. The CDR3 is made up of 13 amino acids. Sequencing used PBMCs, obtained 15 days after the yellow fever booster vaccination. V and J are TRBV10-3 and TRBJ2-7, with 12 bases aligning to TRBD2. This receptor was obtained from a man aged 30-40 years who received the YFV17D yellow fever vaccine. CDR3 bases: TGTGCCATCGGCCTAGCGGGAGGGATCGAGCAGTACTTC. Translation: CAIGLAGGIEQYF.